These 32 T cell receptor beta chains share one sample of origin, sequenced in a study of cytomegalovirus exposure and HLA in healthy donors. Vbeta (60) and Jbeta (13) primers were used in the PCR. The protocol was immunoSEQ multiplex PCR, while the TCRdb copy is restricted to in-frame clones and leaves out a portion. The repertoire holds under 150,000 clones, with about 78% as singletons. Specimen: PBMCs. The receptors derive from a man between 45 and 60 years old in good health and CMV-seropositive.

A few counts support this clone. The rearrangement links TRBV5-1 to TRBJ1-2; 7 bases are a match to TRBD1. V dropped 7 bases and J dropped 2; count of bases not matched to a gene: 11. CDR1 and CDR2 from the germline V gene are SGHRS and YFSETQ. The CDR3 spans 15 residues. This CDR3 is CASSGPGGVNYGYTF. The CDR3, as DNA: TGCGCCAGCTCTGGGCCAGGGGGAGTGAACTATGGCTACACCTTC.

The rearrangement uses TRBV19 and TRBJ2-7, with D tentatively TRBD1 (5 bases). Germline V gives CDR1 LNHDA, CDR2 SQIVND (reference sequence). The V end was cut by 0 bases, the J end by 7 bases, with 13 bases between. The CDR3 has 14 amino acids. CDR3 region: CASSIDGRAREQYF. The CDR3, as DNA: TGTGCCAGTAGTATAGATGGCAGGGCCAGGGAGCAGTACTTC. The variable domain in full, completed from reference TRBV19 and TRBJ2-7, reads DGGITQSPKYLFRKEGQNVTLSCEQNLNHDAMYWYRQDPGQGLRLIYYSQIVNDFQKGDIAEGYSVSREKKESFPLTVTSAQKNPTAFYLCASSIDGRAREQYFGPGTRLTVT.

For the CDR3, the DNA is TGTGCCAGCAGTGTCGGGACAGCTTATGGCTACACCTTC. It specifies CASSVGTAYGYTF. The chain has TRBV6-1 and TRBJ1-2; TRBD1 matches at 7 bases. The CDR3 extends over 13 amino acids. Germline assignment: CDR1 MNHNS and CDR2 SASEGT. V trimming: 4 bases; J trimming: 5 bases; junction bases outside the gene matches: 4.

This chain links TRBV7-3 with TRBJ2-6; maybe TRBD1 (5 bases). Germline V lookup: CDR1 SGHTA, CDR2 FQGTGA. The germline V and J ends were trimmed by 2 bases and 0 bases, with 11 bases remaining between them. CDR3 length equals 17 residues. The CDR3 region is CASSLSSTASGANVLTF. The CDR3 DNA is TGTGCCAGCAGCTTATCCTCGACAGCCTCTGGGGCCAACGTCCTGACTTTC.

V gene TRBV4-3 combines with J gene TRBJ1-4; 10 nucleotides match TRBD1. The V gene's germline CDR1 is LGHNA and CDR2 YSLEER. The CDR3 spans 17 residues. J was trimmed by 0 bases and V by 4 bases; bases with no gene match: 5. The CDR3 region has the DNA TGCGCCAGCAGCCGGACAGGGGGTTATGCAACTAATGAAAAACTGTTTTTT. This codes for CASSRTGGYATNEKLFF.

The V and J genes are TRBV12-5 and TRBJ2-3; D perhaps matches TRBD2 (6 bases). Germline CDR1 reads LGHNT; CDR2 reads FRNRAP. V was pared by 1 base and J by 5 bases, with 13 bases between. CDR3 length: 15 amino acids. Here the CDR3 reads CASGLERLGIDTQYF. CDR3 sequence (DNA): TGTGCTAGTGGTTTGGAACGACTAGGAATAGATACGCAGTATTTT.

This clone came up a few times. The V call is TRBV23-1, the J call TRBJ2-5, with TRBD1 matching over 7 bases. TRBV23-1 is placed among ORFs of uncertain function. The CDR3 runs to 15 residues. J lost 0 bases, V lost 3 bases, and 4 bases had no gene match. For the CDR3, the DNA is TGCGCCAGCAGTCAGGAAGGGGGCAACCAAGAGACCCAGTACTTC. Translation: CASSQEGGNQETQYF.

The sample holds one count of this clone. The CDR3 region is CASRRVTNSPLHF. The CDR3 nucleotides are TGTGCCAGCAGGAGGGTTACGAATTCACCCCTCCACTTT. The V and J genes are TRBV2 and TRBJ1-6; no clear D. Between the trimmed V and J ends, which lost 6 bases and 7 bases, there was a span of 10 bases. Germline lookup yields CDR1 SNHLY and CDR2 FYNNEI. The CDR3 totals 13 residues.

The chain links TRBV5-6 to TRBJ1-1, with TRBD1 as a possible D gene (6 bases). Germline CDR1 and CDR2: SGHDT and YYEEEE. V was trimmed by 4 bases and J by 0 bases, leaving 13 bases between them. CDR3 length: 15 amino acids. Written as DNA, the CDR3 is TGTGCCAGCAGCCCACAGGGTCGGGTGAACACTGAAGCTTTCTTT. Translation gives CASSPQGRVNTEAFF.

This chain connects TRBV7-9 to TRBJ1-2; TRBD1 matches 8 bases. The CDR3 is 15 amino acids. The germline gives CDR1 SEHNR, CDR2 FQNEAQ (reference sequence). J gave up 1 base and V 5 bases, and 6 bases lay outside the gene matches. CDR3 residues: CASSPRTGFNYGYTF. CDR3 in DNA: TGTGCCAGCAGCCCCAGGACAGGGTTTAACTATGGCTACACCTTC. Filled out from reference TRBV7-9 and TRBJ1-2, the complete variable domain reads DTGVSQNPRHKITKRGQNVTFRCDPISEHNRLYWYRQTLGQGPEFLTYFQNEAQLEKSRLLSDRFSAERPKGSFSTLEIQRTEQGDSAMYLCASSPRTGFNYGYTFGSGTRLTVV.

The genes are TRBV11-2 and TRBJ2-1, with D unresolved. V was cut by 5 bases and J by 0 bases, with 8 bases left in between. From germline, CDR1 is SGHAT and CDR2 FQNNGV. The CDR3 contains 14 residues. The CDR3 bases are TGTGCCAGCAGCGTAACGAGCTCCTACAATGAGCAGTTCTTC. Amino acid sequence: CASSVTSSYNEQFF. Full variable domain (remainder filled in from reference TRBV11-2 and TRBJ2-1): EAGVAQSPRYKIIEKRQSVAFWCNPISGHATLYWYQQILGQGPKLLIQFQNNGVVDDSQLPKDRFSAERLKGVDSTLKIQPAKLEDSAVYLCASSVTSSYNEQFFGPGTRLTVL.

The genes are TRBV15 and TRBJ2-7, with 12 bases fitting TRBD2. Germline assignment: CDR1 LNHNV and CDR2 YYDKDF (reference sequence). The length of the CDR3 is 16 residues. Trimming cost V 3 bases and J 1 base; bases outside gene matches: 4. The CDR3 loop is CATSSGLAGFSYEQYF. Written as DNA, the CDR3 is TGTGCCACCAGCAGTGGACTAGCGGGGTTTTCCTACGAGCAGTACTTC.

The chain combines TRBV9 with TRBJ2-7; 9 positions match TRBD2. This CDR3 contains 14 residues. The germline V gene encodes CDR1 SGDLS and CDR2 YYNGEE. Trimming removed 0 bases from V and 6 bases from J; junction bases left unmatched: 4. CDR3 loop: CASSVDPAGGEQYF. The CDR3 DNA sequence: TGTGCCAGCAGCGTAGACCCAGCGGGAGGCGAGCAGTACTTC.

The chain employs TRBV5-6 and TRBJ2-6; D possibly corresponds to TRBD1 (5 bases). The germline V gene encodes CDR1 SGHDT and CDR2 YYEEEE. V lost 3 bases and J lost 3, with 7 bases in between. This CDR3 has 14 amino acids. CDR3 sequence (DNA): TGTGCCAGCAGCTCGCAGGGTGGGGCCAACGTCCTGACTTTC. Amino acid sequence: CASSSQGGANVLTF.

This clone was detected once. The genes are TRBV9 and TRBJ2-3; perhaps TRBD2 as D (6 bases). V lost 6 bases and J 2 bases, leaving 13 bases between the germline ends. The germline V gene has CDR1 SGDLS and CDR2 YYNGEE. CDR3 length: 14 amino acids. For the CDR3, the DNA is TGTGCCAGCAACGACCGGGGGACCACAGATACGCAGTATTTT. Protein sequence: CASNDRGTTDTQYF.

The V gene is TRBV12-5, the J gene TRBJ2-7; no firm D call. This CDR3 spans 13 amino acids. V was shortened by 1 base and J by 3 bases, with 7 bases between the two germline ends. The V gene's germline CDR1 is LGHNT and CDR2 FRNRAP. In DNA, the CDR3 is TGTGCTAGTGGTTTGGACGGAGTCTACGAGCAGTACTTC. Protein product: CASGLDGVYEQYF.

The gene calls are TRBV29-1 and TRBJ2-5, with TRBD1 as a possible D gene (6 bases). Gene TRBJ2-7 matches the end of the DNA better, so the J call may be wrong. CDR1 is SQVTM and CDR2 is ANQGSEA in the germline V gene. The CDR3 spans 15 residues. As DNA, the CDR3 is TGCAGCGTTGAAGATCGTCTCAGGGGTCCCTACGAGCAGTACTTC. The encoded protein is CSVEDRLRGPYEQYF.

The chain joins TRBV9 to TRBJ2-7; no reliable D call. The germline V gene has CDR1 SGDLS and CDR2 YYNGEE. The CDR3 extends over 14 amino acids. V was cut by 5 bases and J by 5 bases, with 17 bases left in between. The CDR3 sequence is CASSSEAPFDEQYF. Here the CDR3 DNA reads TGTGCCAGCAGTTCAGAGGCTCCGTTTGACGAGCAGTACTTC.

The chain recombines TRBV7-2 with TRBJ2-5, with TRBD1 identical over 8 bases. Germline assignment: CDR1 SGHTA and CDR2 FQGNSA. The CDR3 loop spans 13 amino acids. After removal of 4 bases from V and 2 bases from J, the junction contained 0 bases not matched to a gene. CDR3 sequence: CASSWDRQETQYF. The CDR3 DNA reads TGTGCCAGCAGCTGGGACAGGCAAGAGACCCAGTACTTC.

The chain carries TRBV14 and TRBJ1-1; unclear D gene. CDR1 is SGHDN, CDR2 FVKESK, per germline. CDR3 size: 14 residues. V lost 5 bases and J lost 1, with 11 bases in between. The CDR3 sequence: CASSKHLQNTEAFF. Written as DNA, the CDR3 is TGTGCCAGCAGCAAACACCTCCAGAACACTGAAGCTTTCTTT.

The rearrangement joins TRBV4-1 to TRBJ1-2, with 10 bases matching TRBD1. The length of the CDR3 is 14 residues. The J segment lost 4 bases and the V segment lost 4 bases, leaving 3 bases of the junction unmatched. Germline V CDR1 and CDR2: MGHRA, YSYEKL. The CDR3 region has the DNA TGCGCCAGCAGCCGGACAGGGGGAACCTATGGCTACACCTTC. It is translated as CASSRTGGTYGYTF.

V usage is TRBV18 and J usage is TRBJ2-5, with 8 bases lining up with TRBD2. Germline CDR1 KGHSH, CDR2 LQKENI. This CDR3 is 16 amino acids long. Germline trimming cut 3 bases from V and 5 bases from J; bases unmatched to any gene: 11. CDR3 in DNA: TGTGCCAGCTCACCCCCCGGGACTAGGGGGTTGGAGACCCAGTACTTC. Protein product: CASSPPGTRGLETQYF.

This sequence joins TRBV4-2 and TRBJ1-4; D unresolved. The germline CDR1 and CDR2 sequences are LGHNA and YNFKEQ. Trimming left V 0 bases short and J 8 bases short, with 13 bases between. The CDR3 covers 15 residues. The CDR3 spells CASSQEGSPREKLFF. The CDR3 DNA sequence: TGTGCCAGCAGCCAAGAGGGCAGCCCCAGGGAAAAACTGTTTTTT.

The chain has TRBV4-1 and TRBJ2-7; 8 bases align to TRBD1. CDR3 length: 14 amino acids. From germline, CDR1 is MGHRA and CDR2 YSYEKL. J lost 2 bases, V lost 3 bases, and 3 bases had no gene match. The CDR3 region is CASSQLQGAYEQYF. The CDR3 nucleotides are TGCGCCAGCAGCCAGTTACAGGGGGCCTACGAGCAGTACTTC.

The chain's CDR3 is CASSLRSGSADTQYF. In DNA form, the CDR3 reads TGTGCCAGCAGCTTAAGAAGCGGGAGTGCAGATACGCAGTATTTT. The chain joins TRBV7-3 to TRBJ2-3; 8 bases are shared with TRBD2. The CDR3 is 15 residues long. Germline CDR1 is SGHTA and CDR2 is FQGTGA. J lost 4 bases, V lost 1 base, and 4 bases had no gene match.

The chain carries TRBV7-6 and TRBJ1-2; D is perhaps TRBD1 (6 bases). The CDR3 totals 17 residues. V was shortened by 5 bases and J by 5 bases, with 24 bases between the two germline ends. Germline V gene sequence: CDR1 SGHVS, CDR2 FNYEAQ. This CDR3 reads CASSQYPPGQGWYGYTF. For the CDR3, the DNA is TGTGCCAGCAGCCAATACCCCCCTGGGCAGGGGTGGTATGGCTACACCTTC. The full variable domain, its missing parts supplied by reference TRBV7-6 and TRBJ1-2, is GAGVSQSPRYKVTKRGQDVALRCDPISGHVSLYWYRQALGQGPEFLTYFNYEAQQDKSGLPNDRFSAERPEGSISTLTIQRTEQRDSAMYRCASSQYPPGQGWYGYTFGSGTRLTVV.

This chain links TRBV19 with TRBJ2-7; 7 nucleotides align to TRBD1. The V gene's germline CDR1 is LNHDA and CDR2 SQIVND (reference sequence). The CDR3 loop spans 13 amino acids. V was pared by 6 bases and J by 2 bases, with 4 bases of the junction left unmatched. The CDR3: CASSPQGAYEQYF. The CDR3 bases are TGTGCCAGTAGCCCTCAGGGGGCCTACGAGCAGTACTTC.

This chain connects TRBV18 to TRBJ2-5, with 11 bases aligning to TRBD1. Germline V gene lookup returns CDR1 KGHSH and CDR2 LQKENI. Trimming at V came to 3 bases and at J to 3 bases, leaving 3 bases not matched to a gene. The length of the CDR3 is 15 residues. CDR3 nucleotide sequence: TGTGCCAGCTCACCGGGGACAGGGGGAGAAGAGACCCAGTACTTC. Protein product: CASSPGTGGEETQYF.

This clone has more than one count but fewer than ten. The V call is TRBV2, the J call TRBJ2-4; 7 bases are shared with TRBD2. J lost 0 bases, V lost 3 bases, and 11 bases had no gene match. Germline CDR1 SNHLY, CDR2 FYNNEI. The CDR3 length is 18 residues. The CDR3 reads CASSERPTSALAKNIQYF. CDR3 bases: TGTGCCAGCAGTGAGAGACCTACTAGCGCCCTAGCCAAAAACATTCAGTACTTC. The full variable domain, with the rest looked up from reference TRBV2 and TRBJ2-4, is EPEVTQTPSHQVTQMGQEVILRCVPISNHLYFYWYRQILGQKVEFLVSFYNNEISEKSEIFDDQFSVERPDGSNFTLKIRSTKLEDSAMYFCASSERPTSALAKNIQYFGAGTRLSVL.

The chain uses TRBV10-3 and TRBJ1-1, with a possible D match to TRBD1 (5 bases). Per the germline V gene, CDR1 is ENHRY and CDR2 is SYGVKD. V was clipped by 2 bases and J by 11 bases, with 12 bases between them. This CDR3 is built from 12 residues. The CDR3 DNA is TGTGCCATCAGTGAGCCGGGACTGGAGGCTTTCTTT. Protein product: CAISEPGLEAFF.

The chain joins TRBV15 to TRBJ1-5; TRBD1 matches at 8 bases. The CDR3 runs 18 residues. V lost 0 bases, J lost 5 bases, and 12 bases stayed unmatched. Germline CDR1 LNHNV, CDR2 YYDKDF (reference sequence). The CDR3 is CATSRDLTAGGFHQPQHF. As DNA, the CDR3 is TGTGCCACCAGCAGAGACCTCACGGCAGGGGGCTTCCATCAGCCCCAGCATTTT. Drawing the rest from reference TRBV15 and TRBJ1-5, the complete variable domain is DAMVIQNPRYQVTQFGKPVTLSCSQTLNHNVMYWYQQKSSQAPKLLFHYYDKDFNNEADTPDNFQSRRPNTSFCFLDIRSPGLGDTAMYLCATSRDLTAGGFHQPQHFGDGTRLSIL.

The J gene is TRBJ2-3, the V gene TRBV2, with 7 bases aligning to TRBD1. This CDR3 is built from 16 residues. CDR1 and CDR2 (germline): SNHLY, FYNNEI. V trimming: 8 bases; J trimming: 2 bases; junction bases outside the gene matches: 13. The CDR3 reads CASLRGQQRFTDTQYF. DNA of the CDR3: TGTGCCAGCCTCCGGGGACAGCAGCGATTCACAGATACGCAGTATTTT.